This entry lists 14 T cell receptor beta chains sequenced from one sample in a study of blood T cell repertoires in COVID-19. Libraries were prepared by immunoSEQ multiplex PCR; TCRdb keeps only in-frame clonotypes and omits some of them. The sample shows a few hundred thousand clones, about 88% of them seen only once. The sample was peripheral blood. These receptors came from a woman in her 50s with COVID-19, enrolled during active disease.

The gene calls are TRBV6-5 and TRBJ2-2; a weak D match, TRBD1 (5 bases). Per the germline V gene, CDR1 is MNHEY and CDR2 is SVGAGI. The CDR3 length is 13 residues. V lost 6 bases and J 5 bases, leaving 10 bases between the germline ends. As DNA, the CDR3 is TGTGCCAGCAGCCTAGGGGTGACCGGGGAGCTGTTTTTT. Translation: CASSLGVTGELFF.

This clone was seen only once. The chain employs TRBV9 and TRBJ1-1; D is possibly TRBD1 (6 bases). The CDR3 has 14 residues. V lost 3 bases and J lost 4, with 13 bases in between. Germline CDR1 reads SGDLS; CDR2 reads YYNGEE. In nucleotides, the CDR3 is TGTGCCAGCAGCGATCATTCCAGGGGCACTGAAGCTTTCTTT. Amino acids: CASSDHSRGTEAFF.

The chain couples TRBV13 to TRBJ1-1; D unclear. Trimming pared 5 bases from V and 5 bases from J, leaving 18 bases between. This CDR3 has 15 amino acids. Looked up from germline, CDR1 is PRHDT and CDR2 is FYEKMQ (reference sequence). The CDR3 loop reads CASSVPRVAGTEAFF. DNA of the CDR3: TGTGCCAGCAGCGTGCCTCGGGTTGCGGGAACTGAAGCTTTCTTT. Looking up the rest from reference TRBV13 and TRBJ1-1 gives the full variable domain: AAGVIQSPRHLIKEKRETATLKCYPIPRHDTVYWYQQGPGQDPQFLISFYEKMQSDKGSIPDRFSAQQFSDYHSELNMSSLELGDSALYFCASSVPRVAGTEAFFGQGTRLTVV.

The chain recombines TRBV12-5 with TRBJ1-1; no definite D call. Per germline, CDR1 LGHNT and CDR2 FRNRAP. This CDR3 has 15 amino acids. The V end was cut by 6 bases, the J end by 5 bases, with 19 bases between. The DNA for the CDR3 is TGTGCTAGTGGCTCAAGGTCCCTCATGAGGACTGAAGCTTTCTTT. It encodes CASGSRSLMRTEAFF.

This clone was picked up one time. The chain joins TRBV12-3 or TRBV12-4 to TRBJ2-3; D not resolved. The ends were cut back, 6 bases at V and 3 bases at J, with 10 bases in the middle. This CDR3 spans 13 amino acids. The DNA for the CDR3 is TGTGCCAGCAGCCTTCTTCGGACAGATACGCAGTATTTT. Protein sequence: CASSLLRTDTQYF.

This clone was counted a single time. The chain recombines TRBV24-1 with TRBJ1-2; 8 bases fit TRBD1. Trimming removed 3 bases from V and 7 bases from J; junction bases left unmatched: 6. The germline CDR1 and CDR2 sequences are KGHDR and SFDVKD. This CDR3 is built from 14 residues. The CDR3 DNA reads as TGTGCCACCAGTGATCTCAGGGGGCCTGGTGGCTACACCTTC. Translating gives CATSDLRGPGGYTF.

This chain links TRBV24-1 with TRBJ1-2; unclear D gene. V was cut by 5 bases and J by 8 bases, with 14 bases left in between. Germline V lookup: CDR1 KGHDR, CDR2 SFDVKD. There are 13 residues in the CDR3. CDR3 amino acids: CATSGGGSGGYTF. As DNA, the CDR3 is TGTGCCACCAGTGGGGGAGGTTCCGGCGGCTACACCTTC.

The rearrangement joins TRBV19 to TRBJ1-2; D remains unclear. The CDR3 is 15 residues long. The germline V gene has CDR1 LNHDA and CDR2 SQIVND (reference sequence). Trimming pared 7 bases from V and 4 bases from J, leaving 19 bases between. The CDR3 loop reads CASTIHRRAGYGYTF. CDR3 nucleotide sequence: TGTGCCAGTACCATTCATCGGAGGGCCGGCTATGGCTACACCTTC.

The CDR3 sequence is CASKGVVGSGELFF. The CDR3 DNA follows: TGTGCCAGCAAAGGGGTTGTGGGATCCGGGGAGCTGTTTTTT. The gene calls are TRBV2 and TRBJ2-2; D perhaps matches TRBD1 (5 bases). V dropped 7 bases and J dropped 6 bases, with 15 bases sitting between them. In germline, CDR1 is SNHLY, CDR2 FYNNEI. The CDR3 runs 14 residues.

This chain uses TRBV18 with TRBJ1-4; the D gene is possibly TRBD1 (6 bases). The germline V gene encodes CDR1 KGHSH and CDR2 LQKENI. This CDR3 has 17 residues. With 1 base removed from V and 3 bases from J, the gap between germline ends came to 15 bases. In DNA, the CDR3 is TGTGCCAGCTCACCACGCGGCAGGGGTGCGGCTAATGAAAAACTGTTTTTT. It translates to CASSPRGRGAANEKLFF. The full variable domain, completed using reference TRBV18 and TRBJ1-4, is NAGVMQNPRHLVRRRGQEARLRCSPMKGHSHVYWYRQLPEEGLKFMVYLQKENIIDESGMPKERFSAEFPKEGPSILRIQQVVRGDSAAYFCASSPRGRGAANEKLFFGSGTQLSVL.

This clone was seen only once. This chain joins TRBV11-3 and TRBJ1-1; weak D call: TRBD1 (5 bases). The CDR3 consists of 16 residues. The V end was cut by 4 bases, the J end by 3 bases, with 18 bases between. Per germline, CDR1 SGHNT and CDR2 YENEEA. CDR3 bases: TGTGCCAGCAGCTCAAACCTACTGGGAGGGGACACTGAAGCTTTCTTT. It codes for CASSSNLLGGDTEAFF.

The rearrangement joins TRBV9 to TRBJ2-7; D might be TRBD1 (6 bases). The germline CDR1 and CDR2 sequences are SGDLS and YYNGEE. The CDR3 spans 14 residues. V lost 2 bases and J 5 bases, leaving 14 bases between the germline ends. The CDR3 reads CASSVTGEGHEQYF. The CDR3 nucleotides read TGTGCCAGCAGCGTGACAGGCGAAGGGCACGAGCAGTACTTC.

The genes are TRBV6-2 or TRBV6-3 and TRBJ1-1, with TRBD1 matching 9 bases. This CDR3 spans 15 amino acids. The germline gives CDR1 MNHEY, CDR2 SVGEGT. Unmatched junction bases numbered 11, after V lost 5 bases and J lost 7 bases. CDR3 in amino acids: CASSHTGGVLIEAFF. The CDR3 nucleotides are TGTGCCAGCAGTCATACAGGGGGCGTTTTAATTGAAGCTTTCTTT.

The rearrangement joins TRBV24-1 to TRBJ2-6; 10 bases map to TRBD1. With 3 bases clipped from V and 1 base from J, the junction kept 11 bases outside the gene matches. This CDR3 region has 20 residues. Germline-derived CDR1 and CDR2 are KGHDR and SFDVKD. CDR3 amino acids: CATSDDGPGQGLSGANVLTF. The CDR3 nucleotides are TGTGCCACCAGTGATGATGGCCCGGGACAGGGGTTGTCTGGGGCCAACGTCCTGACTTTC.